The rows below give T cell receptor beta chains drawn from one sample of a study of identical twins. TCRdb reanalysed the 5' RACE reads using MiXCR and keeps one entry per CDR3 protein. The sample records about 660,000 distinct CDR3 sequences, more than 6.5% being singletons. A further study also used this sample, focusing on yellow fever vaccine responses in identical twins.

The sequenced sample was PBMCs. The receptor source for this set is a woman younger than 35 in good health. Both conserved end residues are part of each CDR3. The order of the fields is J gene, clone size, D gene, V gene, CDR3 DNA, CDR3 protein. A D gene is named only where the DNA matches it firmly. Clone size is not always given. Where it is, it says once, few, many or a class for expanded clones.

j_call: TRBJ2-3; clone_size: many; d_call: TRBD2; v_call: TRBV12-3/TRBV12-4; cdr3_nt: TGTGCCAGCAGTTCAGCGGGGGCCTTCTCAGATACGCAGTATTTT; cdr3_aa: CASSSAGAFSDTQYF
j_call: TRBJ2-1; clone_size: few; d_call: -; v_call: TRBV27; cdr3_nt: TGTGCCAGCAGTTTATCCTCCCTGGGTTCTGAGCAGTTCTTC; cdr3_aa: CASSLSSLGSEQFF
j_call: TRBJ2-3; clone_size: few; d_call: -; v_call: TRBV7-2; cdr3_nt: TGTGCCAGCAGCTTAGTCCGGAGGGGAGATACGCAGTATTTT; cdr3_aa: CASSLVRRGDTQYF
j_call: TRBJ2-1; clone_size: few; d_call: -; v_call: TRBV27; cdr3_nt: TGTGCCAGCAGCAATGGACTGAATGAGCAGTTCTTC; cdr3_aa: CASSNGLNEQFF
j_call: TRBJ2-4; clone_size: many; d_call: -; v_call: TRBV3-1; cdr3_nt: TGTGCCAGCAGTCAGAGAAGGGACCGCGGCAAAAACATTCAGTACTTC; cdr3_aa: CASSQRRDRGKNIQYF
j_call: TRBJ2-1; clone_size: -; d_call: TRBD2; v_call: TRBV11-2; cdr3_nt: TGTGCCAGCAGCTTAGAACCTAGCGGGATCGCGATCCTATACAATGAGCAGTTCTTC; cdr3_aa: CASSLEPSGIAILYNEQFF
j_call: TRBJ1-1; clone_size: few; d_call: -; v_call: TRBV3-1; cdr3_nt: TGTGCCAGCAGCCGCCGGGGGGGGACTGAAGCTTTCTTT; cdr3_aa: CASSRRGGTEAFF
j_call: TRBJ2-5; clone_size: many; d_call: -; v_call: TRBV29-1; cdr3_nt: TGCAGCGTTTCCTCGGGTCAAGAGACCCAGTACTTC; cdr3_aa: CSVSSGQETQYF
j_call: TRBJ2-1; clone_size: few; d_call: TRBD2; v_call: TRBV28; cdr3_nt: TGTGCCAGCAGACAACTAGCGGGAGGGCTTTCCTACAATGAGCAGTTCTTC; cdr3_aa: CASRQLAGGLSYNEQFF
j_call: TRBJ1-2; clone_size: few; d_call: TRBD1; v_call: TRBV3-1; cdr3_nt: TGTGCCAGCAGCCCCGACAGGGCTCCCTATGGCTACACCTTC; cdr3_aa: CASSPDRAPYGYTF
j_call: TRBJ2-1; clone_size: -; d_call: -; v_call: TRBV29-1; cdr3_nt: TGCAGCGTTGAAGCGGTGGGCCAGGCGTACAATGAGCAGTTCTTC; cdr3_aa: CSVEAVGQAYNEQFF
j_call: TRBJ1-5; clone_size: -; d_call: -; v_call: TRBV27; cdr3_nt: TGTGCCAGCAGTTTAACGGTTAGCAATCAGCCCCAGCATTTT; cdr3_aa: CASSLTVSNQPQHF
j_call: TRBJ2-2; clone_size: many; d_call: TRBD1; v_call: TRBV2; cdr3_nt: TGTGCCAGCAACATAATTACGGGACAGGGCACCGGGGAGCTGTTTTTT; cdr3_aa: CASNIITGQGTGELFF
j_call: TRBJ2-5; clone_size: few; d_call: -; v_call: TRBV7-2; cdr3_nt: TGTGCCAGCAGCTCCGTTGGGGGAAAGGAAGAGACCCAGTACTTC; cdr3_aa: CASSSVGGKEETQYF
j_call: TRBJ2-1; clone_size: few; d_call: -; v_call: TRBV20-1; cdr3_nt: TGCAGTGCTAGAGTGTGGGGGGCAACTTTATTGGGAGAGCAGTTCTTC; cdr3_aa: CSARVWGATLLGEQFF
j_call: TRBJ2-2; clone_size: few; d_call: TRBD2; v_call: TRBV5-1; cdr3_nt: TGCGCCAGCAGCACCCGGACTAGCGGGAGTGGTGGGACCGGGGAGCTGTTTTTT; cdr3_aa: CASSTRTSGSGGTGELFF
j_call: TRBJ2-7; clone_size: few; d_call: TRBD2; v_call: TRBV7-9; cdr3_nt: TGTGCCAGCAGCCGGGGACTAGCGGACTCCTACGAGCAGTACTTC; cdr3_aa: CASSRGLADSYEQYF
j_call: TRBJ2-1; clone_size: -; d_call: -; v_call: TRBV7-3; cdr3_nt: TGTGCCAGCAGCTTAGGTGGTCAGACGGGGAATGAGCAGTTCTTC; cdr3_aa: CASSLGGQTGNEQFF
j_call: TRBJ2-2; clone_size: -; d_call: TRBD2; v_call: TRBV7-8; cdr3_nt: TGTGCCAGCAGCTTATCGGCTAGCGGCAACACCGGGGAGCTGTTTTTT; cdr3_aa: CASSLSASGNTGELFF
j_call: TRBJ2-3; clone_size: -; d_call: TRBD2; v_call: TRBV29-1; cdr3_nt: TGCAGCGTGACTAGCGGGAAAGATACGCAGTATTTT; cdr3_aa: CSVTSGKDTQYF
j_call: TRBJ1-4; clone_size: -; d_call: -; v_call: TRBV6-1; cdr3_nt: TGTGCCAGCAGTAAATCTGAAAAACTGTTTTTT; cdr3_aa: CASSKSEKLFF
j_call: TRBJ1-2; clone_size: -; d_call: TRBD1; v_call: TRBV5-1; cdr3_nt: TGCGCCAGCAGCCGGGACAGTAGCAACTATGGCTACACCTTC; cdr3_aa: CASSRDSSNYGYTF
j_call: TRBJ2-7; clone_size: few; d_call: -; v_call: TRBV25-1; cdr3_nt: TGTGCCAGCCGAGGCAGGGGCGGAGGGTACGAGCAGTACTTC; cdr3_aa: CASRGRGGGYEQYF
j_call: TRBJ2-7; clone_size: many; d_call: TRBD2; v_call: TRBV7-9; cdr3_nt: TGTGCCAGCAGCTTAGGCGGGGGGCCCTACGAGCAGTACTTC; cdr3_aa: CASSLGGGPYEQYF